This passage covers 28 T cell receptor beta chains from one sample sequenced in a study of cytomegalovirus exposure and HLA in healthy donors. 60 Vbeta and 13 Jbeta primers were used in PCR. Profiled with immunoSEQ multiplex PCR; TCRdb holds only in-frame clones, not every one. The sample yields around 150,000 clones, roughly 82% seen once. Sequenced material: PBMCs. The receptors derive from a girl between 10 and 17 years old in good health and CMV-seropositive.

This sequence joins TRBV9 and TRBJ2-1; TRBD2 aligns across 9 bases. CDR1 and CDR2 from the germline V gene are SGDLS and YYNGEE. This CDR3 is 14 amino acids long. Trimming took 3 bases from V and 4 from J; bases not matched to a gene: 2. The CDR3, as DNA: TGTGCCAGCAGCGCAGCGGGGGGATACAATGAGCAGTTCTTC. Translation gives CASSAAGGYNEQFF.

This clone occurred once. CDR3 region: CASSPGTSGTYEQYF. CDR3 DNA sequence: TGCGCCAGCAGTCCCGGGACTAGCGGTACCTACGAGCAGTACTTC. The gene calls are TRBV4-3 and TRBJ2-7; 11 bases line up with TRBD2. Germline CDR1 is LGHNA and CDR2 is YSLEER. Unmatched junction bases numbered 6, after V lost 6 bases and J lost 2 bases. This CDR3 contains 15 residues.

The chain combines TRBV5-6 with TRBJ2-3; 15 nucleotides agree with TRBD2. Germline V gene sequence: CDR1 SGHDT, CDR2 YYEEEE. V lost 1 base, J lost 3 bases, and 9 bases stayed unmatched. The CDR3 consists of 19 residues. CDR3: CASSLLGLAGGVGTDTQYF. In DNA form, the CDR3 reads TGTGCCAGCAGCTTGTTGGGACTAGCGGGGGGCGTTGGGACAGATACGCAGTATTTT. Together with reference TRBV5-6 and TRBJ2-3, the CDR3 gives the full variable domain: DAGVTQSPTHLIKTRGQQVTLRCSPKSGHDTVSWYQQALGQGPQFIFQYYEEEERQRGNFPDRFSGHQFPNYSSELNVNALLLGDSALYLCASSLLGLAGGVGTDTQYFGPGTRLTVL.

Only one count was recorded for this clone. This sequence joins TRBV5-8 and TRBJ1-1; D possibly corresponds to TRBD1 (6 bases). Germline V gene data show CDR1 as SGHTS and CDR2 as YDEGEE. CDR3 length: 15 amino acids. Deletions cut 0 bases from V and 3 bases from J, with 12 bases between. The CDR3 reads CASSLAGEGDTEAFF. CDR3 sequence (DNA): TGTGCCAGCAGCTTGGCGGGGGAGGGGGACACTGAAGCTTTCTTT.

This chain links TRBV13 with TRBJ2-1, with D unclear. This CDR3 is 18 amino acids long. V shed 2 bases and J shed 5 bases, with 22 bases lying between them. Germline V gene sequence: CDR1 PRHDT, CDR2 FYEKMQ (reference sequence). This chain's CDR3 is CASSLFVFAYEGDNEQFF. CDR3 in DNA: TGTGCCAGCAGCTTATTTGTCTTCGCGTACGAAGGAGACAATGAGCAGTTCTTC. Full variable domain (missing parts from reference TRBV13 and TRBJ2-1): AAGVIQSPRHLIKEKRETATLKCYPIPRHDTVYWYQQGPGQDPQFLISFYEKMQSDKGSIPDRFSAQQFSDYHSELNMSSLELGDSALYFCASSLFVFAYEGDNEQFFGPGTRLTVL.

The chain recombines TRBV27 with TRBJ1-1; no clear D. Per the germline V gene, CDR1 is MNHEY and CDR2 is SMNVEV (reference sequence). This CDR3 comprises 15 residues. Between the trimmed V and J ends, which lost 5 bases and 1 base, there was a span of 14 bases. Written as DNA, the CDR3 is TGTGCCAGCAGTCCCAGGACCGAGGGGAACACTGAAGCTTTCTTT. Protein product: CASSPRTEGNTEAFF.

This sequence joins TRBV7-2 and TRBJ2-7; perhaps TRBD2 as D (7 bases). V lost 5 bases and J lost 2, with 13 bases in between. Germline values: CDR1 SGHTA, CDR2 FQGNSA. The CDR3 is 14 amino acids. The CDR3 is CASSPQGGPYEQYF. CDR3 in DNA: TGTGCCAGCAGCCCACAGGGAGGGCCCTACGAGCAGTACTTC. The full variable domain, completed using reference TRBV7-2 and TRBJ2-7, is GAGVSQSPSNKVTEKGKDVELRCDPISGHTALYWYRQSLGQGLEFLIYFQGNSAPDKSGLPSDRFSAERTGGSVSTLTIQRTQQEDSAVYLCASSPQGGPYEQYFGPGTRLTVT.

CDR3 loop: CASSYSTSDQPQHF. CDR3 bases: TGTGCCAGCAGTTACTCGACTTCTGATCAGCCCCAGCATTTT. V gene TRBV6-5 combines with J gene TRBJ1-5, with unresolved D. From germline, CDR1 is MNHEY and CDR2 SVGAGI. Trimming cost V 0 bases and J 5 bases, with 8 bases left between them. The CDR3 loop spans 14 amino acids.

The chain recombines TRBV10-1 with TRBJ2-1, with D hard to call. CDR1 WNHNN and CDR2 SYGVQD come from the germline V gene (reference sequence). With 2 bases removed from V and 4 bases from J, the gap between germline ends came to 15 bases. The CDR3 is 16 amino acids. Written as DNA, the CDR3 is TGCGCCAGCAGTGAGACGCGCTCTCCAGGTTACAATGAGCAGTTCTTC. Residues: CASSETRSPGYNEQFF.

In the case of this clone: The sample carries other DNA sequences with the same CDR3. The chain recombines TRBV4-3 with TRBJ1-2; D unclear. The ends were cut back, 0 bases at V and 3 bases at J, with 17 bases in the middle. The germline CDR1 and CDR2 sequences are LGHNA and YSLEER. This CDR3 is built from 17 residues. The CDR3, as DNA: TGCGCCAGCAGCCAAGATCGAATGGGCAGGTTGGACTATGGCTACACCTTC. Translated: CASSQDRMGRLDYGYTF.

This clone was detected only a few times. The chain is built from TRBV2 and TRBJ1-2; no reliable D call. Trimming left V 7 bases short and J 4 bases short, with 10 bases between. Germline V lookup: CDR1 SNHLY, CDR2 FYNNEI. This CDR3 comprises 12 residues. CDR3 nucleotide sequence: TGTGCCAGCATAGGTGGGCTCTATGGCTACACCTTC. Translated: CASIGGLYGYTF.

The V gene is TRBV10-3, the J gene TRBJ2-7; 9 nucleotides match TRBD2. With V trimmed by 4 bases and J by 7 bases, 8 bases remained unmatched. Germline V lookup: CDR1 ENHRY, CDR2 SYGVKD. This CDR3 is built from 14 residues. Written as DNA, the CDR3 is TGTGCCATCAGTGTAGCGGGAGAAGTGGGAGAGCAGTACTTC. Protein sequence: CAISVAGEVGEQYF.

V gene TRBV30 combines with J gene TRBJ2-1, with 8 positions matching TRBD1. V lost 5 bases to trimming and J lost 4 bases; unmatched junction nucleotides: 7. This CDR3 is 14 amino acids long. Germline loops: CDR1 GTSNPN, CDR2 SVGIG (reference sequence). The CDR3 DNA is TGTGCCTGGGGGGCAGGGGGCGCTTACAATGAGCAGTTCTTC. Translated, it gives CAWGAGGAYNEQFF.

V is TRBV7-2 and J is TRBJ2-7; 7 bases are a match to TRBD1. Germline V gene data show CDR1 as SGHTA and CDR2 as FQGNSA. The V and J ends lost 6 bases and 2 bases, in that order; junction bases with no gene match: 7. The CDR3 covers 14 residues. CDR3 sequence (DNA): TGTGCCAGCAGATCGGGACAGCCTACCTACGAGCAGTACTTC. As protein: CASRSGQPTYEQYF.

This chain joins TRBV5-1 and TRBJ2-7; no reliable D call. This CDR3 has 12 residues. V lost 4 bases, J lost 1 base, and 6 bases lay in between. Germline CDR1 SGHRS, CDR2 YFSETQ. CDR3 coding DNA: TGCGCCAGCAGCGTCACTTCCTACGAGCAGTACTTC. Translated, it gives CASSVTSYEQYF.

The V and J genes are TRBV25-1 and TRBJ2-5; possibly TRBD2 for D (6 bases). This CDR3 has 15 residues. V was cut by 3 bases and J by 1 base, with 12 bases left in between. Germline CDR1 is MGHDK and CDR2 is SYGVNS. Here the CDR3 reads CASSETGTPQETQYF. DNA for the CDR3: TGTGCCAGCAGTGAGACCGGGACTCCCCAAGAGACCCAGTACTTC. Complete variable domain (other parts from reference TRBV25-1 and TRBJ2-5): EADIYQTPRYLVIGTGKKITLECSQTMGHDKMYWYQQDPGMELHLIHYSYGVNSTEKGDLSSESTVSRIRTEHFPLTLESARPSHTSQYLCASSETGTPQETQYFGPGTRLLVL.

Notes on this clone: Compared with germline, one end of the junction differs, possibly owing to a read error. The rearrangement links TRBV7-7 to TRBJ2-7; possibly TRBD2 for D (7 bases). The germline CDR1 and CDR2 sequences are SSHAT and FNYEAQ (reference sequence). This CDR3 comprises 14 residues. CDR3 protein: CASSRGGDSYEQYF. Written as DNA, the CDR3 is TGTGCTAGCAGTCGCGGGGGCGACTCCTACGAGCAGTACTTC.

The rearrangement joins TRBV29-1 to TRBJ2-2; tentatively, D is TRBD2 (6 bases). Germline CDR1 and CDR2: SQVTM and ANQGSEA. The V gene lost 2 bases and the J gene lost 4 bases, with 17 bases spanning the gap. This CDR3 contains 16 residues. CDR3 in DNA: TGCAGCGTTGAATCAGCCGGGACTGAGCTCACCGGGGAGCTGTTTTTT. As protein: CSVESAGTELTGELFF.

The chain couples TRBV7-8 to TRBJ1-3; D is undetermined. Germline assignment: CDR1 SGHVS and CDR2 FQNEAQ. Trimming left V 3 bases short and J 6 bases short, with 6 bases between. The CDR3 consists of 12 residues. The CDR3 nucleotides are TGTGCCAGCAGCTTTGTAGAAAACACCATATATTTT. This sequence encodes CASSFVENTIYF.

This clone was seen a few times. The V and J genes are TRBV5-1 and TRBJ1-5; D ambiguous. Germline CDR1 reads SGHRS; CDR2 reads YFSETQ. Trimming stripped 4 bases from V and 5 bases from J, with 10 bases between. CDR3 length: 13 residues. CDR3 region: CASSPEPHQPQHF. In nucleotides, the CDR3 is TGCGCCAGCAGCCCCGAGCCGCATCAGCCCCAGCATTTT.

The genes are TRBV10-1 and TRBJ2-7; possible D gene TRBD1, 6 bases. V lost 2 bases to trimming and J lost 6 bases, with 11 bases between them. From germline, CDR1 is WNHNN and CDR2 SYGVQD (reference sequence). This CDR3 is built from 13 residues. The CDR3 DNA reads TGCGCCAGCAGTGAGCCAGGGGTAAGCGAGCAGTACTTC. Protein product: CASSEPGVSEQYF.

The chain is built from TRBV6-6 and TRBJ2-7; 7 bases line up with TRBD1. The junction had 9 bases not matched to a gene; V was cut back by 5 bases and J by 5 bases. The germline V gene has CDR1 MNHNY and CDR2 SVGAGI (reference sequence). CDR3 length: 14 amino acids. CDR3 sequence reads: CASSLSDRDHEQYF. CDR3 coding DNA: TGTGCCAGCAGTCTCAGTGACAGGGACCACGAGCAGTACTTC.

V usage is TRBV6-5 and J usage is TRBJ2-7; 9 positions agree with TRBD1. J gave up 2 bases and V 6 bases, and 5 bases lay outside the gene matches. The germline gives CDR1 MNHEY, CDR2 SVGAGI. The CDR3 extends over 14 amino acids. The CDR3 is CASSEWDRAYEQYF. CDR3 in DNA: TGTGCCAGCAGCGAGTGGGACAGGGCCTACGAGCAGTACTTC.

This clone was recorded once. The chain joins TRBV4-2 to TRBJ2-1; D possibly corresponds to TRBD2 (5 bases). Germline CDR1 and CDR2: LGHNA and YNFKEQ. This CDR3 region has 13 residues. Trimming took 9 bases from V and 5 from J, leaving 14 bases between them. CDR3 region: CASRRTGNNEQFF. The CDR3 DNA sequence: TGTGCCAGTCGGCGGACTGGCAACAATGAGCAGTTCTTC.

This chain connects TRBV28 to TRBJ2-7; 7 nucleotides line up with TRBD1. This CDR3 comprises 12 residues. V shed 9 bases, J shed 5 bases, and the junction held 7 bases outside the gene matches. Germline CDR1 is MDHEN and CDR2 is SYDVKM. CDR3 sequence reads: CASHRTGNEQYF. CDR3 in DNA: TGTGCCAGTCATCGGACAGGCAACGAGCAGTACTTC.

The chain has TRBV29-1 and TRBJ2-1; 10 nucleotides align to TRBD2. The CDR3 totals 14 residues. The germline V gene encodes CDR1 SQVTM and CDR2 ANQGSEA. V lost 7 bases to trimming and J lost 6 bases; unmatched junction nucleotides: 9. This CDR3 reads CSARNRLAGNEQFF. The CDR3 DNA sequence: TGCAGCGCTCGCAACCGACTAGCGGGCAATGAGCAGTTCTTC.

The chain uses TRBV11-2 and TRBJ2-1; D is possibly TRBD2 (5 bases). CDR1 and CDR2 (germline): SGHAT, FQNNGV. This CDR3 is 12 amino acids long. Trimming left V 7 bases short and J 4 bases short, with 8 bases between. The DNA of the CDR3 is TGTGCCAGCACCGGACTGTACAATGAGCAGTTCTTC. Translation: CASTGLYNEQFF.

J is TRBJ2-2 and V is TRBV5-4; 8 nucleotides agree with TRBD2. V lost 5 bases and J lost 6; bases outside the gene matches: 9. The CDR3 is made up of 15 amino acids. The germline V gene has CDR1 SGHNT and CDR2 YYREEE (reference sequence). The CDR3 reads CASRAGTSSAGELFF. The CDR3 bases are TGTGCCAGCAGGGCCGGGACTAGTAGCGCCGGGGAGCTGTTTTTT.